The 24 T cell receptor beta chains below come from one sample, sequenced in a study of blood T cell repertoires in COVID-19. Some clones are missing from TCRdb's copy, which holds only in-frame ones; the method was immunoSEQ multiplex PCR. This table holds 140,000 or so clones, roughly 86% found once. The specimen was peripheral blood. All receptors come from a human donor in a cohort sampled during active COVID-19.

The chain joins TRBV9 to TRBJ2-3; TRBD2 agrees at 8 bases. Germline values: CDR1 SGDLS, CDR2 YYNGEE. The length of the CDR3 is 16 residues. The V and J ends lost 0 bases and 4 bases, in that order; junction bases with no gene match: 7. The CDR3 loop is CASSVAGGGPSDTQYF. Here the CDR3 DNA reads TGTGCCAGCAGCGTAGCGGGGGGGGGCCCGTCAGATACGCAGTATTTT.

The V call is TRBV27, the J call TRBJ2-3; D is possibly TRBD1 (5 bases). The germline V gene encodes CDR1 MNHEY and CDR2 SMNVEV (reference sequence). The V end was cut by 1 base, the J end by 2 bases, with 19 bases between. The CDR3 has 18 residues. CDR3 nucleotide sequence: TGTGCCAGCAGTTTATGGGGTCGGACACCAAGACCCACAGATACGCAGTATTTT. Amino acid sequence: CASSLWGRTPRPTDTQYF.

V is TRBV19 and J is TRBJ1-5, with a tentative D call TRBD1 (6 bases). The CDR3 length is 15 residues. Germline V gene lookup returns CDR1 LNHDA and CDR2 SQIVND (reference sequence). The V gene lost 3 bases and the J gene lost 6 bases, with 15 bases spanning the gap. The CDR3 spells CASSIQSGGRQPQHF. CDR3 in DNA: TGTGCCAGTAGTATCCAATCGGGGGGGCGTCAGCCCCAGCATTTT.

The rearrangement joins TRBV30 to TRBJ2-2; weak D call: TRBD2 (5 bases). Trimming pared 7 bases from V and 3 bases from J, leaving 15 bases between. This CDR3 is built from 14 residues. CDR1 and CDR2 (germline): GTSNPN, SVGIG (reference sequence). Here the CDR3 DNA reads TGTGCCTCCCAGTGGCTAGCCGACACCGGGGAGCTGTTTTTT. This codes for CASQWLADTGELFF.

The rearrangement joins TRBV7-9 to TRBJ2-1; 10 bases align to TRBD2. With 2 bases clipped from V and 4 bases from J, the junction kept 2 bases outside the gene matches. CDR3 length equals 15 residues. CDR1 SEHNR and CDR2 FQNEAQ come from the germline V gene (reference sequence). For the CDR3, the DNA is TGTGCCAGCAGCTTAACAGCGGGGGGGTACAATGAGCAGTTCTTC. Its protein product is CASSLTAGGYNEQFF.

The V gene is TRBV9, the J gene TRBJ1-4, with 7 bases lining up with TRBD1. Losses at the gene ends were 0 bases for V and 4 bases for J; bases not matched to a gene: 0. CDR1 SGDLS and CDR2 YYNGEE come from the germline V gene. The CDR3 contains 14 residues. CDR3 sequence: CASSVGQGNEKLFF. DNA of the CDR3: TGTGCCAGCAGCGTAGGACAGGGTAATGAAAAACTGTTTTTT.

The J gene is TRBJ2-2, the V gene TRBV9; D is possibly TRBD1 (5 bases). Germline V gene lookup returns CDR1 SGDLS and CDR2 YYNGEE. V lost 4 bases and J lost 3, with 16 bases in between. The CDR3 loop spans 16 amino acids. CDR3 DNA: TGTGCCAGCAGCCCAAGACAGAGTACCGACACCGGGGAGCTGTTTTTT. Its protein product is CASSPRQSTDTGELFF.

The chain carries TRBV25-1 and TRBJ2-7, with 11 positions matching TRBD2. The ends lost 6 bases at V and 5 bases at J; junction bases unmatched: 9. Germline V CDR1 and CDR2: MGHDK, SYGVNS. This CDR3 is 15 amino acids long. The CDR3 DNA sequence: TGTGCCAGCAGCGTCGGGCCTAGCGGGAGGAACGAGCAGTACTTC. It translates to CASSVGPSGRNEQYF.

V is TRBV5-4 and J is TRBJ2-7, with 9 bases lining up with TRBD1. Germline V CDR1 and CDR2: SGHNT, YYREEE (reference sequence). Trimming at V came to 4 bases and at J to 5 bases, leaving 7 bases not matched to a gene. The CDR3 has 14 residues. CDR3 loop: CASSATGGRDEQYF. The CDR3 nucleotides are TGTGCCAGCAGCGCGACAGGGGGAAGGGACGAGCAGTACTTC.

This chain uses TRBV5-1 with TRBJ2-7; 7 positions match TRBD1. Looked up from germline, CDR1 is SGHRS and CDR2 is YFSETQ. This CDR3 is 14 amino acids long. The V and J ends lost 5 bases and 3 bases, in that order; junction bases with no gene match: 8. The DNA of the CDR3 is TGCGCCAGCAGTACACAGGGGCCCCGCTACGAGCAGTACTTC. Residues: CASSTQGPRYEQYF.

In its sample, this clone was seen once. This chain links TRBV19 with TRBJ1-1; no clear D. V lost 9 bases and J 0 bases, leaving 5 bases between the germline ends. In germline, CDR1 is LNHDA, CDR2 SQIVND (reference sequence). CDR3 length equals 11 residues. The CDR3 sequence is CASNMNTEAFF. CDR3 DNA: TGTGCCAGCAACATGAACACTGAAGCTTTCTTT.

This clone has just one count. This rearrangement joins TRBV2 to TRBJ2-1; D might be TRBD1 (5 bases). The V gene's germline CDR1 is SNHLY and CDR2 FYNNEI. The CDR3 is 14 residues long. V was clipped by 7 bases and J by 6 bases, with 16 bases between them. The CDR3 loop reads CASMGQTRANEQFF. In DNA form, the CDR3 reads TGTGCCAGCATGGGGCAGACCCGCGCCAATGAGCAGTTCTTC.

In DNA form, the CDR3 reads TGTGCCAGTACGGAAGGCGGGGGAAGCAATCAGCCCCAGCATTTT. This encodes CASTEGGGSNQPQHF. V and J are TRBV19 and TRBJ1-5; tentative D call: TRBD1 (5 bases). This CDR3 region has 15 residues. The V end lost 7 bases, the J end lost 1 base, and 14 bases lay between the germline ends. The germline V gene encodes CDR1 LNHDA and CDR2 SQIVND (reference sequence).

The genes are TRBV30 and TRBJ1-6, with 7 bases that match TRBD1. The CDR3 has 13 amino acids. From germline, CDR1 is GTSNPN and CDR2 SVGIG (reference sequence). CDR3 nucleotides: TGTGCGGTGGTTGGACAGGCTAATTCACCCCTCCACTTT. Protein product: CAVVGQANSPLHF.

This clone was seen many times. The rearrangement joins TRBV7-2 to TRBJ1-1; no clear D. CDR1 is SGHTA and CDR2 is FQGNSA in the germline V gene. This CDR3 spans 13 amino acids. Trimming pared 3 bases from V and 6 bases from J, leaving 11 bases between. CDR3 loop: CASSFTANAEAFF. CDR3 coding DNA: TGTGCCAGCAGCTTTACTGCAAACGCTGAAGCTTTCTTT.

J is TRBJ2-5 and V is TRBV28, with D perhaps TRBD1 (8 bases). The CDR3 length is 15 residues. Germline V lookup: CDR1 MDHEN, CDR2 SYDVKM. Trimming shortened V by 5 bases and J by 3 bases, and 16 bases separated the two germline ends. The CDR3 spells CASSTHTGGEETQYF. The CDR3, as DNA: TGTGCCAGCAGTACCCACACAGGGGGGGAAGAGACCCAGTACTTC.

V gene TRBV5-1 combines with J gene TRBJ2-2; 9 nucleotides match TRBD1. This CDR3 has 16 amino acids. V was clipped by 1 base and J by 5 bases; unmatched bases: 6. CDR1 and CDR2 (germline): SGHRS, YFSETQ. In DNA, the CDR3 is TGCGCCAGCAGCTTGTCGGGACAGGGATATACCGGGGAGCTGTTTTTT. Protein sequence: CASSLSGQGYTGELFF.

This chain joins TRBV7-2 and TRBJ2-2; D may be TRBD2 (6 bases). Looked up from germline, CDR1 is SGHTA and CDR2 is FQGNSA. This CDR3 has 14 residues. Trimming took 5 bases from V and 4 from J, leaving 11 bases between them. The CDR3 protein is CASSRRGGTGELFF. Written as DNA, the CDR3 is TGTGCCAGCAGCAGGAGGGGTGGCACCGGGGAGCTGTTTTTT.

The chain links TRBV28 to TRBJ1-1; maybe TRBD1 (5 bases). Germline V gene lookup returns CDR1 MDHEN and CDR2 SYDVKM. V dropped 4 bases and J dropped 4 bases, with 10 bases sitting between them. The CDR3 runs 13 residues. CDR3 region: CASSSPGGTEAFF. The DNA of the CDR3 is TGTGCCAGCAGTTCCCCCGGGGGCACTGAAGCTTTCTTT.

The rearrangement links TRBV15 to TRBJ2-7, with D maybe TRBD1 (5 bases). The CDR3 spans 16 residues. Germline CDR1 is LNHNV and CDR2 is YYDKDF (reference sequence). V lost 0 bases to trimming and J lost 3 bases, with 15 bases between them. The CDR3, as DNA: TGTGCCACCAGCAGAGATTTAGGGGATAGAAACTACGAGCAGTACTTC. It is translated as CATSRDLGDRNYEQYF.

The chain uses TRBV19 and TRBJ1-2, with D tentatively TRBD1 (5 bases). The CDR3 covers 13 residues. Trimming removed 6 bases from V and 4 bases from J, with 12 bases in between. CDR1 LNHDA and CDR2 SQIVND come from the germline V gene (reference sequence). CDR3 DNA sequence: TGTGCCAGTAGCCCAGGGCCCGTCTATGGCTACACCTTC. Amino acids: CASSPGPVYGYTF.

This clone was seen once. The chain employs TRBV11-2 and TRBJ2-5, with 8 nucleotides matching TRBD2. The CDR3 totals 14 residues. The V gene end was trimmed by 2 bases and the J gene end by 9 bases; junction bases not matched to a gene: 8. Germline V gene lookup returns CDR1 SGHAT and CDR2 FQNNGV. The CDR3 region is CASSLPGGRSAQYF. The CDR3 DNA reads as TGTGCCAGCAGCTTACCGGGAGGGCGATCGGCCCAGTACTTC.

V and J are TRBV24-1 and TRBJ1-1; tentatively, D is TRBD1 (5 bases). Germline-derived CDR1 and CDR2 are KGHDR and SFDVKD. This CDR3 is 11 amino acids long. V shed 10 bases and J shed 8 bases, with 13 bases lying between them. Written as DNA, the CDR3 is TGTGCCACTCGGGGAGGGGAAGAAGCTTTCTTT. Translation: CATRGGEEAFF.

This clone has only one observation. The chain links TRBV7-2 to TRBJ2-3; 9 positions agree with TRBD2. This CDR3 is built from 15 residues. Per the germline V gene, CDR1 is SGHTA and CDR2 is FQGNSA. V gave up 5 bases and J gave up 4 bases; unmatched junction bases: 7. CDR3 sequence: CASSPGTSLADTQYF. The CDR3 DNA is TGTGCCAGCAGCCCCGGGACTAGCTTAGCAGATACGCAGTATTTT.